A single sample is the source of the 20 T cell receptor beta chains below, sequenced in a study of blood T cell repertoires in COVID-19. Assay used: immunoSEQ multiplex PCR; TCRdb lists only in-frame clones, some missing. The sample carries about 140,000 clones, about 87% recorded once. Source material: peripheral blood. The receptors shown here come from a human donor in a cohort sampled during active COVID-19.

As regards this clone: Sequence at one end of the junction differs from germline and may be a read error. V and J are TRBV4-2 and TRBJ2-7, with TRBD1 as a possible D gene (8 bases). The length of the CDR3 is 13 residues. Germline CDR1 LGHNA, CDR2 YNFKEQ. DNA of the CDR3: TGTGCCAGCAGCCAAGGACAGGGGAGGGCTTCGTCCTTC. Translation: CASSQGQGRASSF.

The CDR3 DNA reads TGCGCCAGCAGCCAAGAGAACAGGGGAGGCTACGAGCAGTACTTC. This codes for CASSQENRGGYEQYF. The gene calls are TRBV4-3 and TRBJ2-7, with D possibly matching TRBD1 (7 bases). CDR1 LGHNA and CDR2 YSLEER come from the germline V gene. CDR3 length equals 15 residues. Deletions cut 0 bases from V and 3 bases from J, with 12 bases between.

V gene TRBV4-1 combines with J gene TRBJ1-1; 7 nucleotides agree with TRBD1. The CDR3 sequence is 15 residues long. The germline CDR1 and CDR2 sequences are MGHRA and YSYEKL. The junction had 7 bases not matched to a gene; V was cut back by 1 base and J by 5 bases. Here the CDR3 reads CASSQVQGGNTEAFF. CDR3 nucleotides: TGCGCCAGCAGCCAAGTTCAGGGGGGAAATACTGAAGCTTTCTTT.

CDR3 nucleotide sequence: TGCGCCAGCAGCTCCCTAGGGGGTGAGAATTCACCCCTCCACTTT. Protein: CASSSLGGENSPLHF. The V call is TRBV5-1, the J call TRBJ1-6; weak D call: TRBD1 (6 bases). The V gene's germline CDR1 is SGHRS and CDR2 YFSETQ. Deletions cut 3 bases from V and 7 bases from J, with 14 bases between. The CDR3 sequence is 15 residues long.

The rearrangement joins TRBV28 to TRBJ2-6; tentatively, D is TRBD1 (6 bases). The CDR3 spans 15 residues. Trimming stripped 5 bases from V and 0 bases from J, with 8 bases between. Germline CDR1 is MDHEN and CDR2 is SYDVKM. The CDR3 loop reads CASSPQGSGANVLTF. The CDR3 nucleotides read TGTGCCAGCAGTCCACAGGGCTCTGGGGCCAACGTCCTGACTTTC.

CDR3 sequence: CASSPPRRNTEAFF. CDR3 sequence (DNA): TGTGCCAGCAGTCCCCCCCGGAGGAACACTGAAGCTTTCTTT. The V gene is TRBV28, the J gene TRBJ1-1; D unresolved. Germline CDR1 and CDR2: MDHEN and SYDVKM. Trimming stripped 5 bases from V and 1 base from J, with 11 bases between. The CDR3 spans 14 residues.

The V and J genes are TRBV5-1 and TRBJ2-2; 12 bases are a match to TRBD1. The CDR3 consists of 16 residues. CDR1 is SGHRS, CDR2 YFSETQ, per germline. Trimming at V came to 4 bases and at J to 8 bases, leaving 9 bases not matched to a gene. The CDR3 region is CASSPEGQGALGELFF. The CDR3 coding sequence is TGCGCCAGCAGCCCTGAGGGACAGGGGGCGTTGGGGGAGCTGTTTTTT.

The V call is TRBV6-2 or TRBV6-3, the J call TRBJ1-2; 9 bases are shared with TRBD1. Germline CDR1 and CDR2: MNHEY and SVGEGT. V lost 2 bases to trimming and J lost 7 bases; unmatched junction nucleotides: 5. The CDR3 extends over 14 amino acids. The CDR3 DNA reads TGTGCCAGCAGTTACGCGGGACAGGGAATTGGCTACACCTTC. Translated: CASSYAGQGIGYTF.

V is TRBV7-2 and J is TRBJ1-2; TRBD1 matches 8 bases. The CDR3 runs to 15 residues. Germline V lookup: CDR1 SGHTA, CDR2 FQGNSA. Trimming took 1 base from V and 5 from J; bases not matched to a gene: 6. CDR3 DNA sequence: TGTGCCAGCAGCTTAGGTCAGGGGGCAGCGTATGGCTACACCTTC. This codes for CASSLGQGAAYGYTF.

The rearrangement links TRBV3-1 (or the pseudogene TRBV3-2) to TRBJ2-2, with 8 nucleotides matching TRBD2. The germline gives CDR1 LGHDT, CDR2 YNNKEL (reference sequence). The CDR3 has 16 amino acids. J lost 6 bases, V lost 4 bases, and 10 bases had no gene match. The CDR3 spells CASSRLSGGKAGELFF. The DNA of the CDR3 is TGTGCCAGCAGCCGGTTGAGCGGGGGCAAGGCCGGGGAGCTGTTTTTT.

The chain links TRBV30 to TRBJ1-1, with a weak D call TRBD1 (5 bases). The V gene lost 0 bases and the J gene lost 9 bases, with 14 bases spanning the gap. From germline, CDR1 is GTSNPN and CDR2 SVGIG (reference sequence). The CDR3 covers 13 residues. This CDR3 is CAWSVVGAGQAFF. CDR3 DNA: TGTGCCTGGAGTGTTGTCGGGGCGGGACAAGCTTTCTTT.

The rearrangement links TRBV5-1 to TRBJ1-1; D is unresolved. This CDR3 comprises 14 residues. The V and J ends lost 4 bases and 2 bases respectively, with 12 bases between them. Germline-derived CDR1 and CDR2 are SGHRS and YFSETQ. The CDR3 here is CASSGLGVNTEAFF. CDR3 bases: TGCGCCAGCAGCGGACTAGGAGTTAACACTGAAGCTTTCTTT.

This chain joins TRBV5-1 and TRBJ2-3, with D tentatively TRBD1 (6 bases). Trimming took off 1 base at V and 1 base at J, with 10 bases between the two ends. The CDR3 has 15 residues. Germline values: CDR1 SGHRS, CDR2 YFSETQ. The CDR3 loop is CASSLQGMGTDTQYF. Here the CDR3 DNA reads TGCGCCAGCAGCTTGCAGGGGATGGGCACAGATACGCAGTATTTT.

V gene TRBV5-1 combines with J gene TRBJ2-1, with 9 bases that match TRBD2. This CDR3 comprises 19 residues. Germline-derived CDR1 and CDR2 are SGHRS and YFSETQ. Trimming took 0 bases from V and 8 from J; bases not matched to a gene: 18. DNA for the CDR3: TGCGCCAGCAGCTTGGTCCCTCGCTGGGCGGGAGGGCCTAGCGATGAGCAGTTCTTC. Protein: CASSLVPRWAGGPSDEQFF.

The chain recombines TRBV28 with TRBJ2-1, with 11 bases matching TRBD2. Germline assignment: CDR1 MDHEN and CDR2 SYDVKM. V lost 7 bases, J lost 8 bases, and 13 bases stayed unmatched. The CDR3 is 16 amino acids. As DNA, the CDR3 is TGTGCCAGCAAGTCGCCCAGACTAGCGGGAAGGGATGAGCAGTTCTTC. Translation: CASKSPRLAGRDEQFF.

In its sample, this clone was seen a few times. The chain recombines TRBV29-1 with TRBJ1-3; 8 bases agree with TRBD1. This CDR3 comprises 12 residues. V gave up 7 bases and J gave up 4 bases; unmatched junction bases: 3. CDR1 and CDR2 from the germline V gene are SQVTM and ANQGSEA. The CDR3 here is CSAGGAGNTIYF. DNA for the CDR3: TGCAGCGCAGGGGGCGCAGGAAACACCATATATTTT.

The chain is built from TRBV2 and TRBJ1-2; TRBD1 is a possible D gene (6 bases). The ends were cut back, 3 bases at V and 2 bases at J, with 10 bases in the middle. The germline gives CDR1 SNHLY, CDR2 FYNNEI. CDR3 length: 14 amino acids. CDR3 amino acids: CASSDSQGNYGYTF. The CDR3 nucleotides are TGTGCCAGCAGTGACTCTCAGGGGAACTATGGCTACACCTTC. The full variable domain, rest sourced from reference TRBV2 and TRBJ1-2, is EPEVTQTPSHQVTQMGQEVILRCVPISNHLYFYWYRQILGQKVEFLVSFYNNEISEKSEIFDDQFSVERPDGSNFTLKIRSTKLEDSAMYFCASSDSQGNYGYTFGSGTRLTVV.

The gene calls are TRBV19 and TRBJ1-6; 7 bases agree with TRBD1. The CDR3 sequence is 17 residues long. With V trimmed by 6 bases and J by 1 base, 9 bases remained unmatched. Germline lookup yields CDR1 LNHDA and CDR2 SQIVND (reference sequence). In DNA, the CDR3 is TGTGCCAGTAGCCACAGACAGGGCGCATCCTATAATTCACCCCTCCACTTT. Encoded protein: CASSHRQGASYNSPLHF.

This chain connects TRBV6-2 or TRBV6-3 to TRBJ1-5, with D possibly being TRBD1 (6 bases). Per germline, CDR1 MNHEY and CDR2 SVGEGT. This CDR3 spans 16 amino acids. Trimming left V 2 bases short and J 2 bases short, with 13 bases between. The CDR3, as DNA: TGTGCCAGCAGTTACGATTTTTCAGGGGGCAATCAGCCCCAGCATTTT. It codes for CASSYDFSGGNQPQHF.

CDR3 amino acids: CASRNRDGQPQHF. The CDR3 nucleotides read TGTGCCAGCAGGAACAGGGATGGCCAGCCCCAGCATTTT. This chain connects TRBV2 to TRBJ1-5, with D tentatively TRBD1 (6 bases). V shed 6 bases and J shed 7 bases, with 13 bases lying between them. The CDR3 has 13 amino acids. Looked up from germline, CDR1 is SNHLY and CDR2 is FYNNEI.